The 17 T cell receptor beta chains below come from one sample, sequenced in a study of glioma-infiltrating T cells after dendritic cell vaccination. Data came from immunoSEQ multiplex PCR; TCRdb stores just in-frame clones and leaves some out. This sample has tens of thousands of clones, with roughly 91% found just once. Specified time point: after dendritic cell vaccination, including at tumor progression/relapse. Sequenced here: blood, sampled after dendritic cell vaccination. The receptor set was obtained from a human donor with glioblastoma.

The chain is built from TRBV11-3 and TRBJ1-1, with D maybe TRBD1 (6 bases). This CDR3 is 15 amino acids long. CDR1 is SGHNT and CDR2 is YENEEA in the germline V gene. V lost 0 bases, J lost 5 bases, and 13 bases lay in between. CDR3 coding DNA: TGTGCCAGCAGCTTAGAACCCCCAGGGGCTACTGAAGCTTTCTTT. Residues: CASSLEPPGATEAFF.

V and J are TRBV7-3 and TRBJ2-5; 11 bases fit TRBD2. This CDR3 spans 15 amino acids. J was trimmed by 2 bases and V by 5 bases; bases with no gene match: 4. Looked up from germline, CDR1 is SGHTA and CDR2 is FQGTGA. Written as DNA, the CDR3 is TGTGCCAGCAGCCTCGGGACTAGCGGACAAGAGACCCAGTACTTC. This encodes CASSLGTSGQETQYF.

V and J are TRBV10-3 and TRBJ2-1; maybe TRBD2 (6 bases). The CDR3 has 15 amino acids. Germline-derived CDR1 and CDR2 are ENHRY and SYGVKD. With 2 bases removed from V and 6 bases from J, the gap between germline ends came to 14 bases. In DNA, the CDR3 is TGTGCCATCAGTGAGACGGCAGGAGGGGCCAATGAGCAGTTCTTC. This gives the protein CAISETAGGANEQFF.

The chain joins TRBV5-4 to TRBJ2-1; the D gene is possibly TRBD2 (6 bases). The CDR3 runs 15 residues. Germline V gene sequence: CDR1 SGHNT, CDR2 YYREEE (reference sequence). V shed 2 bases and J shed 4 bases, with 13 bases lying between them. The CDR3 nucleotides are TGTGCCAGCAGCTTTAGGGCGGGACCTTACAATGAGCAGTTCTTC. It yields the protein CASSFRAGPYNEQFF.

The genes are TRBV7-9 and TRBJ2-1, with D possibly matching TRBD1 (5 bases). CDR3 length: 16 amino acids. CDR1 is SEHNR and CDR2 is FQNEAQ in the germline V gene (reference sequence). Trimming removed 1 base from V and 2 bases from J, with 12 bases in between. The CDR3 coding sequence is TGTGCCAGCAGCTTAGGCAGGGTTACTACCTACAATGAGCAGTTCTTC. The encoded protein is CASSLGRVTTYNEQFF.

This rearrangement joins TRBV2 to TRBJ2-5; weak D call: TRBD1 (5 bases). V lost 1 base, J lost 2 bases, and 11 bases lay in between. Per the germline V gene, CDR1 is SNHLY and CDR2 is FYNNEI. The CDR3 consists of 15 residues. CDR3 nucleotide sequence: TGTGCCAGCAGTGAAGTAGGGGCCGGGCAAGAGACCCAGTACTTC. Translating it yields CASSEVGAGQETQYF.

The chain links TRBV6-5 to TRBJ2-1; TRBD2 matches at 10 bases. V lost 7 bases to trimming and J lost 9 bases; unmatched junction nucleotides: 6. Germline values: CDR1 MNHEY, CDR2 SVGAGI. This CDR3 spans 13 amino acids. The DNA for the CDR3 is TGTGCCAGCAATAGCGGGAGGTCCAGTGAGCAGTTCTTC. It encodes CASNSGRSSEQFF.

The V gene is TRBV7-6, the J gene TRBJ2-3, with 11 bases fitting TRBD2. V was clipped by 4 bases and J by 2 bases; unmatched bases: 2. Germline V gene lookup returns CDR1 SGHVS and CDR2 FNYEAQ. CDR3 length equals 15 residues. Here the CDR3 DNA reads TGTGCCAGCAGCTCTAGCGGGGGGATCACAGATACGCAGTATTTT. Translated, it gives CASSSSGGITDTQYF.

V gene TRBV6-5 combines with J gene TRBJ1-5; no firm D call. V was pared by 6 bases and J by 4 bases, with 16 bases between. The germline V gene encodes CDR1 MNHEY and CDR2 SVGAGI. There are 15 residues in the CDR3. The CDR3 DNA is TGTGCCAGCAGCCCGTCGTCGGGGTGGAATCAGCCCCAGCATTTT. This translates into CASSPSSGWNQPQHF.

The V call is TRBV9, the J call TRBJ2-1; TRBD1 matches 11 bases. From germline, CDR1 is SGDLS and CDR2 YYNGEE. Trimming at V came to 2 bases and at J to 4 bases, leaving 5 bases not matched to a gene. The CDR3 sequence is 16 residues long. The CDR3 DNA is TGTGCCAGCAGCGTTTGGACAGGGGGCTTTTACAATGAGCAGTTCTTC. This gives the protein CASSVWTGGFYNEQFF. Filled out from reference TRBV9 and TRBJ2-1, the complete variable domain reads DSGVTQTPKHLITATGQRVTLRCSPRSGDLSVYWYQQSLDQGLQFLIQYYNGEERAKGNILERFSAQQFPDLHSELNLSSLELGDSALYFCASSVWTGGFYNEQFFGPGTRLTVL.

This clone has only one observation. The CDR3 region is CATSRGQVLNQPQHF. The CDR3 DNA is TGTGCCACCAGCAGGGGACAGGTACTGAATCAGCCCCAGCATTTT. This rearrangement joins TRBV15 to TRBJ1-5; 8 nucleotides agree with TRBD1. Germline assignment: CDR1 LNHNV and CDR2 YYDKDF (reference sequence). V gave up 3 bases and J gave up 4 bases; unmatched junction bases: 5. The CDR3 runs 15 residues.

This sequence joins TRBV9 and TRBJ1-1, with 7 nucleotides matching TRBD1. V lost 0 bases, J lost 0 bases, and 11 bases stayed unmatched. The CDR3 is 18 residues long. CDR1 and CDR2 (germline): SGDLS, YYNGEE. DNA for the CDR3: TGTGCCAGCAGCGTAGTGCGACAGGGAGGAACTGTGAACACTGAAGCTTTCTTT. This codes for CASSVVRQGGTVNTEAFF.

The chain is built from TRBV9 and TRBJ2-3; 10 bases fit TRBD2. The germline gives CDR1 SGDLS, CDR2 YYNGEE. The CDR3 runs 12 residues. J gave up 4 bases and V 7 bases, and 0 bases lay outside the gene matches. CDR3 bases: TGTGCCAGCGGGACTAGCGCAGATACGCAGTATTTT. Translating it yields CASGTSADTQYF.

This chain connects TRBV5-6 to TRBJ2-3; D call uncertain. Looked up from germline, CDR1 is SGHDT and CDR2 is YYEEEE. V lost 4 bases to trimming and J lost 2 bases, with 8 bases between them. The CDR3 extends over 13 amino acids. The CDR3 nucleotides read TGTGCCAGCAGCCCCCCAATCACAGATACGCAGTATTTT. Its protein is CASSPPITDTQYF. The full variable domain, in which reference TRBV5-6 and TRBJ2-3 provide the parts outside the CDR3, is DAGVTQSPTHLIKTRGQQVTLRCSPKSGHDTVSWYQQALGQGPQFIFQYYEEEERQRGNFPDRFSGHQFPNYSSELNVNALLLGDSALYLCASSPPITDTQYFGPGTRLTVL.

The genes are TRBV2 and TRBJ2-3; 11 nucleotides line up with TRBD1. This CDR3 region has 15 residues. With V trimmed by 5 bases and J by 5 bases, 6 bases remained unmatched. CDR1 and CDR2 (germline): SNHLY, FYNNEI. The DNA of the CDR3 is TGTGCCAGCAGTCCGGACAGGGGGCCGGGAGATACGCAGTATTTT. Translation gives CASSPDRGPGDTQYF.

The genes are TRBV7-6 and TRBJ2-1; 7 bases fit TRBD1. Germline V gene lookup returns CDR1 SGHVS and CDR2 FNYEAQ. The ends lost 1 base at V and 2 bases at J; junction bases unmatched: 2. This CDR3 is built from 15 residues. The CDR3 region is CASSLGQGTYNEQFF. The CDR3, as DNA: TGTGCCAGCAGCTTAGGACAGGGAACCTACAATGAGCAGTTCTTC.

The J gene is TRBJ1-5, the V gene TRBV6-1; D is unclear. The ends were cut back, 5 bases at V and 4 bases at J, with 12 bases in the middle. The CDR3 is 14 amino acids. Germline V gene lookup returns CDR1 MNHNS and CDR2 SASEGT. The CDR3 loop reads CASSQKRGNQPQHF. The CDR3 nucleotides read TGTGCCAGCAGTCAAAAGCGGGGTAATCAGCCCCAGCATTTT.